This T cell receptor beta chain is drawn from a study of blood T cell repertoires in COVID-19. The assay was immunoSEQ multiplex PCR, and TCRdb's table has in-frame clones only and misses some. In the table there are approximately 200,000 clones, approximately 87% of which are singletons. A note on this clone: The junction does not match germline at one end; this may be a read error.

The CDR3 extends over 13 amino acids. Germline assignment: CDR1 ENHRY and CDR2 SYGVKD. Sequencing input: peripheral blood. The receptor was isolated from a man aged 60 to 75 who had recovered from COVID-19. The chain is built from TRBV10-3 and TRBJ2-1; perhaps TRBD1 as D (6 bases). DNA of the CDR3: TGTGCCATCAAGGCCGCAGGGGTTAATGGGCAGTTCTTC. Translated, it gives CAIKAAGVNGQFF.